What follows are 30 T cell receptor beta chains derived from one specimen sequenced in a study of T cells in Graves' hyperthyroidism and ophthalmopathy. TCR beta CDR3 region amplification was performed from RNA transcripts. First-round RT-PCR with HTBI primers amplified the TCR CDR3 region. TCRdb used MiXCR to reprocess the multiplex PCR reads, holding one entry per CDR3 protein. The top ten clones hold around 4.5% of a sample with 550,000 to 700,000 distinct CDR3 sequences, roughly 14% of them seen once. Sequenced: blood. The receptors were sampled from a middle-aged woman with Graves' ophthalmopathy.

This clonotype was seen ten or more times. The chain joins TRBV27 to TRBJ2-7; 7 bases are a match to TRBD2. The CDR3 consists of 16 residues. CDR1 is MNHEY, CDR2 SMNVEV, per germline (reference sequence). The V and J ends lost 3 bases and 7 bases, in that order; junction bases with no gene match: 15. The CDR3 DNA is TGTGCCAGCAGTTTTCATACTAGCGACCGTCCCTTGGAGCAGTACTTC. The encoded protein is CASSFHTSDRPLEQYF.

This clonotype was recorded many times. CDR3 sequence (DNA): TGCAGTGCTAGAGATACACCCCCTGGAAACACCATATATTTT. The encoded protein is CSARDTPPGNTIYF. The chain links TRBV20-1 to TRBJ1-3; D gene unclear. Germline CDR1 and CDR2: DFQATT and SNEGSKA (reference sequence). The CDR3 runs 14 residues. Trimming pared 0 bases from V and 2 bases from J, leaving 8 bases between.

This clonotype was seen repeatedly, ten times or more. This chain links TRBV2 with TRBJ2-7; TRBD1 might be the D (5 bases). V was pared by 0 bases and J by 2 bases, with 11 bases between. Germline assignment: CDR1 SNHLY and CDR2 FYNNEI. The CDR3 is 15 residues long. This CDR3 is CASSEAPGLTYEQYF. CDR3 coding DNA: TGTGCCAGCAGTGAAGCGCCAGGGCTTACCTACGAGCAGTACTTC.

The table lists this clonotype with a few counts. The V and J genes are TRBV4-2 and TRBJ2-7; 7 bases are a match to TRBD2. Losses at the gene ends were 3 bases for V and 2 bases for J; bases not matched to a gene: 4. CDR1 and CDR2 from the germline V gene are LGHNA and YNFKEQ. The CDR3 has 14 residues. The CDR3 DNA is TGTGCCAGCAGCCAGGGGGGGGAGCCCTACGAGCAGTACTTC. The encoded protein is CASSQGGEPYEQYF.

Many counts were recorded for this clonotype. The chain is built from TRBV12-3 or TRBV12-4 and TRBJ1-2; 7 bases align to TRBD1. The V gene end was trimmed by 6 bases and the J gene end by 4 bases; junction bases not matched to a gene: 8. The length of the CDR3 is 14 residues. Here the CDR3 reads CASSRATGTYGYTF. The CDR3 DNA is TGTGCCAGCAGCCGGGCGACAGGGACCTATGGCTACACCTTC.

The V call is TRBV30, the J call TRBJ1-5, with D unclear. Trimming removed 0 bases at V and 3 bases at J, with 15 bases between. CDR3 length: 16 amino acids. Germline assignment: CDR1 GTSNPN and CDR2 SVGIG (reference sequence). CDR3 nucleotides: TGTGCCTGGAGTGTTTCTACGGGGAGCGTCAATCAGCCCCAGCATTTT. Its translation is CAWSVSTGSVNQPQHF.

This clonotype was observed at least ten times. The chain carries TRBV12-3 or TRBV12-4 and TRBJ1-3; no definite D call. The CDR3 is made up of 13 amino acids. Trimming took off 7 bases at V and 0 bases at J, with 7 bases between the two ends. DNA for the CDR3: TGTGCCAGCACCACCCGCTCTGGAAACACCATATATTTT. It specifies CASTTRSGNTIYF.

This clonotype was found many times. The gene calls are TRBV11-2 and TRBJ1-2; D remains ambiguous. There are 14 residues in the CDR3. Looked up from germline, CDR1 is SGHAT and CDR2 is FQNNGV. The germline V and J ends were trimmed by 1 base and 8 bases, with 14 bases remaining between them. The CDR3 DNA reads as TGTGCCAGCAGCTTAGTACTAAGTGGCGGCGGCTACACCTTC. It translates to CASSLVLSGGGYTF.

This clonotype came up many times. The chain is built from TRBV10-3 and TRBJ2-7, with D possibly called TRBD1 or TRBD2 (5 bases each). The V end was cut by 3 bases, the J end by 6 bases, with 12 bases between. CDR1 ENHRY and CDR2 SYGVKD come from the germline V gene. CDR3 length: 13 amino acids. Here the CDR3 reads CAISESGRFEQYF. The CDR3 DNA reads as TGTGCCATCAGTGAATCGGGACGGTTCGAGCAGTACTTC.

This clonotype was counted ten times or more. This chain connects TRBV19 to TRBJ1-2; 7 bases agree with TRBD1. The CDR3 sequence is 16 residues long. The V gene's germline CDR1 is LNHDA and CDR2 SQIVND (reference sequence). The trim removed 6 bases at V and 0 bases at J, leaving 10 bases unmatched. The CDR3 region has the DNA TGTGCCAGTAGGATTGGGACAGCCCAAGCTAACTATGGCTACACCTTC. Protein: CASRIGTAQANYGYTF.

The chain combines TRBV12-3 or TRBV12-4 with TRBJ2-2; 7 bases map to TRBD2. V gave up 3 bases and J gave up 1 base; unmatched junction bases: 5. This CDR3 contains 16 residues. CDR3 sequence reads: CASSFGRGRNTGELFF. For the CDR3, the DNA is TGTGCCAGCAGTTTTGGGAGGGGTCGGAACACCGGGGAGCTGTTTTTT.

CDR3 sequence reads: CSVLGTGIYEQYF. CDR3 DNA: TGCAGCGTTCTAGGGACAGGGATCTACGAGCAGTACTTC. The chain couples TRBV29-1 to TRBJ2-7; TRBD1 matches at 9 bases. Germline values: CDR1 SQVTM, CDR2 ANQGSEA. The CDR3 is 13 amino acids. Unmatched junction bases numbered 5, after V lost 5 bases and J lost 3 bases.

The table lists this clonotype with many counts. The chain's CDR3 is CASSPGQGIDSYEQYF. CDR3 DNA sequence: TGTGCCAGCAGTCCAGGACAGGGGATTGACTCCTACGAGCAGTACTTC. J is TRBJ2-7 and V is TRBV28; TRBD1 matches at 9 bases. The V gene's germline CDR1 is MDHEN and CDR2 SYDVKM. V dropped 5 bases and J dropped 0; count of bases not matched to a gene: 8. CDR3 size: 16 residues.

This clonotype has at least ten counts. The chain couples TRBV6-5 to TRBJ1-5, with TRBD1 matching 9 bases. This CDR3 has 18 amino acids. Germline values: CDR1 MNHEY, CDR2 SVGAGI. After removal of 7 bases from V and 0 bases from J, the junction contained 13 bases not matched to a gene. DNA of the CDR3: TGTGCCAGCACTACCTGGGACAGGGCAGATTATAGCAATCAGCCCCAGCATTTT. As protein: CASTTWDRADYSNQPQHF.

This clonotype was found many times. The rearrangement uses TRBV28 and TRBJ2-7; TRBD2 matches at 11 bases. V lost 7 bases and J lost 4; bases outside the gene matches: 9. The CDR3 runs to 15 residues. CDR1 MDHEN and CDR2 SYDVKM come from the germline V gene. The CDR3 loop reads CASNLELAGGYEQYF. The CDR3 nucleotides are TGTGCCAGCAACCTAGAGCTAGCGGGAGGTTACGAGCAGTACTTC.

This clonotype was counted at least ten times. CDR3 sequence reads: CASSLSSGRARNTGELFF. The CDR3 DNA reads TGTGCCAGCAGTTTATCGAGCGGGAGGGCCCGGAACACCGGGGAGCTGTTTTTT. J is TRBJ2-2 and V is TRBV27; 10 bases are a match to TRBD2. After removal of 0 bases from V and 1 base from J, the junction contained 5 bases not matched to a gene. Germline lookup yields CDR1 MNHEY and CDR2 SMNVEV (reference sequence). CDR3 length: 18 amino acids.

This clonotype has at least ten counts. The rearrangement links TRBV15 to TRBJ2-2; a possible D gene is TRBD1 (6 bases). V gave up 0 bases and J gave up 4 bases, with 9 bases separating them. This CDR3 spans 15 amino acids. CDR1 is LNHNV and CDR2 is YYDKDF in the germline V gene (reference sequence). The CDR3 sequence is CATSRDRGPTGELFF. The DNA of the CDR3 is TGTGCCACCAGCAGAGACAGGGGACCCACCGGGGAGCTGTTTTTT.

This clonotype turned up a few times. The rearrangement joins TRBV19 to TRBJ2-5, with a possible D match to TRBD2 (8 bases). There are 16 residues in the CDR3. V dropped 5 bases and J dropped 5 bases, with 21 bases sitting between them. Germline values: CDR1 LNHDA, CDR2 SQIVND (reference sequence). The CDR3 sequence: CASSSQLADRTETQYF. Here the CDR3 DNA reads TGTGCCAGTAGTTCCCAACTAGCGGACAGGACTGAGACCCAGTACTTC.

This clonotype was detected ten times or more. The chain carries TRBV19 and TRBJ1-2, with D uncertain. CDR1 and CDR2 (germline): LNHDA, SQIVND (reference sequence). Trimming stripped 3 bases from V and 7 bases from J, with 18 bases between. The CDR3 loop spans 15 amino acids. The CDR3 DNA sequence: TGTGCCAGTAGTATCGCTGACACTGCTGCGGCTGGCTACACCTTC. Residues: CASSIADTAAAGYTF.

This clonotype occurred many times. The chain has TRBV30 and TRBJ2-7; D is ambiguous. The germline V gene has CDR1 GTSNPN and CDR2 SVGIG (reference sequence). The length of the CDR3 is 12 residues. Trimming removed 4 bases from V and 4 bases from J, with 11 bases in between. The CDR3 region is CAWKMGTYEQYF. The CDR3 DNA sequence: TGTGCCTGGAAGATGGGCACTTACGAGCAGTACTTC.

This clonotype occurred many times. The rearrangement joins TRBV19 to TRBJ1-2; possibly TRBD1 for D (6 bases). CDR1 and CDR2 from the germline V gene are LNHDA and SQIVND (reference sequence). The ends were cut back, 7 bases at V and 0 bases at J, with 12 bases in the middle. The length of the CDR3 is 14 residues. CDR3 bases: TGTGCCAGTACGCAGGGGACCTCTAACTATGGCTACACCTTC. It is translated as CASTQGTSNYGYTF.

This clonotype has more than one count but fewer than ten. The rearrangement uses TRBV28 and TRBJ2-7; TRBD1 aligns across 7 bases. V gave up 2 bases and J gave up 7 bases; unmatched junction bases: 8. The CDR3 covers 14 residues. The germline gives CDR1 MDHEN, CDR2 SYDVKM. DNA for the CDR3: TGTGCCAGCAGTTTAGTTCGGGACAGCGTTGAGCAGTACTTC. This encodes CASSLVRDSVEQYF.

This clonotype was seen ten or more times. This chain joins TRBV6-1 and TRBJ2-7; 8 nucleotides match TRBD1. Germline CDR1 is MNHNS and CDR2 is SASEGT. V was pared by 6 bases and J by 6 bases, with 13 bases of the junction left unmatched. The CDR3 is 15 amino acids. CDR3 bases: TGTGCCAGCAGAAAACAGGGGGACTCCCTTTCCGAGCAGTACTTC. It specifies CASRKQGDSLSEQYF.

This clonotype was picked up many times. The chain links TRBV6-5 to TRBJ2-7; 7 nucleotides align to TRBD1. CDR1 is MNHEY, CDR2 SVGAGI, per germline. The CDR3 totals 17 residues. Trimming at V came to 6 bases and at J to 3 bases, leaving 17 bases not matched to a gene. CDR3: CASRQGEFGDSFYEQYF. For the CDR3, the DNA is TGTGCCAGCAGACAAGGGGAATTTGGGGACAGTTTCTACGAGCAGTACTTC.

Ten or more counts support this clonotype. V gene TRBV7-2 combines with J gene TRBJ2-5; D gene ambiguous. CDR1 and CDR2 (germline): SGHTA, FQGNSA. Deletions cut 6 bases from V and 0 bases from J, with 8 bases between. The CDR3 consists of 13 residues. The DNA for the CDR3 is TGTGCCAGCAGACCGGGTCACCAAGAGACCCAGTACTTC. The encoded protein is CASRPGHQETQYF.

This clonotype has more than one count but fewer than ten. The rearrangement joins TRBV18 to TRBJ2-4; D uncertain. CDR3 length equals 13 residues. Trimming shortened V by 6 bases and J by 8 bases, and 14 bases separated the two germline ends. Germline V lookup: CDR1 KGHSH, CDR2 LQKENI. The CDR3 DNA reads as TGTGCCAGCTCTCCAGAGTATCGAGACATTCAGTACTTC. Translated: CASSPEYRDIQYF.

This clonotype came up a few times. The rearrangement joins TRBV6-5 to TRBJ2-5; 9 nucleotides match TRBD1. CDR1 is MNHEY and CDR2 is SVGAGI in the germline V gene. J gave up 1 base and V 2 bases, and 2 bases lay outside the gene matches. The CDR3 contains 15 residues. DNA of the CDR3: TGTGCCAGCAGTTACACGGACAGGGGCCAAGAGACCCAGTACTTC. Translating gives CASSYTDRGQETQYF.

This sequence joins TRBV12-3 or TRBV12-4 and TRBJ2-2, with 8 bases fitting TRBD2. CDR3 length equals 13 residues. V shed 5 bases, J shed 6 bases, and the junction held 2 bases outside the gene matches. The DNA for the CDR3 is TGTGCCAGCAGTCGGGGGGGGCCCGGGGAGCTGTTTTTT. Translated, it gives CASSRGGPGELFF.

This clonotype was seen repeatedly, ten times or more. The chain recombines TRBV4-2 with TRBJ2-4, with D possibly TRBD2 on 5 matching bases. The CDR3 runs to 16 residues. Germline-derived CDR1 and CDR2 are LGHNA and YNFKEQ. V shed 5 bases and J shed 6 bases, with 20 bases lying between them. CDR3 coding DNA: TGTGCCAGCAGCACTGGGTTGGACCCGGGGAGAAACATTCAGTACTTC. Translating gives CASSTGLDPGRNIQYF.

This clonotype was observed at least ten times. The chain couples TRBV7-8 to TRBJ2-7; 9 bases align to TRBD1. V shed 5 bases and J 4 bases; nucleotides not matched to a gene: 6. Germline assignment: CDR1 SGHVS and CDR2 FQNEAQ. The length of the CDR3 is 14 residues. The CDR3 DNA follows: TGTGCCAGCAGCCCCACCGGGACAGGGTACGAGCAGTACTTC. Protein sequence: CASSPTGTGYEQYF. Using reference TRBV7-8 and TRBJ2-7 for the parts outside the CDR3, the full variable domain is GAGVSQSPRYKVAKRGQDVALRCDPISGHVSLFWYQQALGQGPEFLTYFQNEAQLDKSGLPSDRFFAERPEGSVSTLKIQRTQQEDSAVYLCASSPTGTGYEQYFGPGTRLTVT.